This T cell receptor beta chain was recorded in a study of blood T cell repertoires in COVID-19. Overall study: T cells, B-cell-depleted T cells, or PBMCs provided the cDNA or gDNA that served as material.

Germline CDR1 reads GTSNPN; CDR2 reads SVGIG (reference sequence). Unmatched junction bases numbered 2, after V lost 0 bases and J lost 7 bases. The CDR3 extends over 13 amino acids. Assay used: immunoSEQ multiplex PCR; TCRdb lists only in-frame clones, some missing. The table lists about 350,000 clones, more than 85% of them singletons. The gene calls are TRBV30 and TRBJ1-3, with 8 bases fitting TRBD1. Sequenced: PBMCs or T cells enriched from blood (not recorded which). The receptor comes from a woman younger than 45 who had recovered from COVID-19. The CDR3 protein is CAWSVAGGNTIYF. Here the CDR3 DNA reads TGTGCCTGGAGTGTAGCAGGGGGCAACACCATATATTTT. Full variable domain (outside the CDR3, taken from reference TRBV30 and TRBJ1-3): SQTIHQWPATLVQPVGSPLSLECTVEGTSNPNLYWYRQAAGRGLQLLFYSVGIGQISSEVPQNLSASRPQDRQFILSSKKLLLSDSGFYLCAWSVAGGNTIYFGEGSWLTVV.